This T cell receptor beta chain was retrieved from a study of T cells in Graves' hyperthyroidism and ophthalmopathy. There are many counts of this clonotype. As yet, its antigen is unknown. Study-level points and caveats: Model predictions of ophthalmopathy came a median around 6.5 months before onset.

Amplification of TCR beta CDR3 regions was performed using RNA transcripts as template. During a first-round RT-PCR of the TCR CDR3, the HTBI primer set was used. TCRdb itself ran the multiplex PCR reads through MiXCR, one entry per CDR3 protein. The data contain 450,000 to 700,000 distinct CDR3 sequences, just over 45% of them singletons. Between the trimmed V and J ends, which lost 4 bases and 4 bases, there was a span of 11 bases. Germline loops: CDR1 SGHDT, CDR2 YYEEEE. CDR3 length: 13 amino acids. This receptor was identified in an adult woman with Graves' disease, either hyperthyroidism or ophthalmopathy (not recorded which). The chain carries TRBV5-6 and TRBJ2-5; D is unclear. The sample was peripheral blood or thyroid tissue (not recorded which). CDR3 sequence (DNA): TGTGCCAGCAGCCTAGGGTATGCAGAGACCCAGTACTTC. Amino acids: CASSLGYAETQYF.